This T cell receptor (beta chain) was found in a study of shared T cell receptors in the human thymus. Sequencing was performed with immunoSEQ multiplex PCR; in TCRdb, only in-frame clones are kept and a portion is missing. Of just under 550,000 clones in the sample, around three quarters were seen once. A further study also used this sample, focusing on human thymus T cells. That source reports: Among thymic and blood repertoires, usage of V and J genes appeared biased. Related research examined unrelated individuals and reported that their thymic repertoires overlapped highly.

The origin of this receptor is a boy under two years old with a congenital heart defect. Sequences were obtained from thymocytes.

The chain's CDR3 is CASSLASGRNQNIQYF. CDR3 nucleotide sequence: TGCGCCAGCAGCTTGGCTAGCGGGAGGAACCAAAACATTCAGTACTTC. The J gene is TRBJ2-4, the V gene TRBV5-1; 11 nucleotides agree with TRBD2. The CDR3 extends over 16 amino acids. The ends lost 0 bases at V and 5 bases at J; junction bases unmatched: 4. Germline CDR1 is SGHRS and CDR2 is YFSETQ.